Listed here are 6 T cell receptor beta chains from one sample, sequenced in a study of blood T cell repertoires in COVID-19. Assay: immunoSEQ multiplex PCR; the TCRdb copy retains only in-frame clones and omits some. The sample carries roughly 74,000 clones, about 90% recorded once. Sample: peripheral blood. The receptors shown here come from a woman older than 75 with active or convalescent COVID-19.

CDR3 in amino acids: CASSSSGDTQYF. The CDR3 DNA sequence: TGTGCCAGCAGCTCCTCCGGAGATACGCAGTATTTT. The chain recombines TRBV2 with TRBJ2-3; D is unclear. The germline CDR1 and CDR2 sequences are SNHLY and FYNNEI. The CDR3 is 12 amino acids. V gave up 6 bases and J gave up 5 bases, with 9 bases separating them.

This clone occurred once. This chain joins TRBV5-5 and TRBJ1-2; D might be TRBD1 (6 bases). Per germline, CDR1 SGHKS and CDR2 YYEKEE (reference sequence). The CDR3 totals 17 residues. V was pared by 0 bases and J by 3 bases, with 18 bases between. CDR3 sequence reads: CASSLVIGPGADYGYTF. CDR3 DNA sequence: TGTGCCAGCAGCTTGGTAATAGGGCCAGGGGCGGACTATGGCTACACCTTC.

This chain uses TRBV4-1 with TRBJ1-3, with 8 nucleotides matching TRBD1. The germline V gene has CDR1 MGHRA and CDR2 YSYEKL. The junction had 6 bases not matched to a gene; V was cut back by 0 bases and J by 8 bases. The CDR3 is made up of 15 amino acids. CDR3 region: CASSQDGTGGDTIYF. CDR3 in DNA: TGCGCCAGCAGCCAAGATGGCACAGGGGGAGACACCATATATTTT.

This sequence joins TRBV7-3 and TRBJ2-2; 9 bases are shared with TRBD2. CDR3 length equals 15 residues. The V and J ends lost 4 bases and 4 bases, in that order; junction bases with no gene match: 4. CDR1 is SGHTA, CDR2 FQGTGA, per germline. The CDR3 spells CASSSRTSATGELFF. CDR3 nucleotides: TGTGCCAGCAGCTCCCGGACTAGCGCCACCGGGGAGCTGTTTTTT.

The chain carries TRBV6-6 and TRBJ2-1; TRBD1 matches at 8 bases. The V gene end was trimmed by 8 bases and the J gene end by 7 bases; junction bases not matched to a gene: 7. Germline-derived CDR1 and CDR2 are MNHNY and SVGAGI (reference sequence). The length of the CDR3 is 13 residues. The CDR3 loop is CASGDRGRNEQFF. In DNA form, the CDR3 reads TGTGCCAGCGGAGACAGGGGACGGAATGAGCAGTTCTTC.

The J gene is TRBJ1-5, the V gene TRBV5-5; the D is unclear. The CDR3 covers 16 residues. Germline V gene sequence: CDR1 SGHKS, CDR2 YYEKEE (reference sequence). V lost 2 bases, J lost 2 bases, and 14 bases lay in between. The chain's CDR3 is CASSFRGDMGNQPQHF. The CDR3 DNA is TGTGCCAGCAGCTTTCGGGGAGATATGGGCAATCAGCCCCAGCATTTT.